What follows are 26 T cell receptor beta chains derived from one specimen sequenced in a study of shared clonotypes between healthy human individuals. Selected positively for CCR7 and CD45RO-negative, naive CD8 cells excluded terminally differentiated effector memory CD45RA+ cells. Sequenced by immunoSEQ multiplex PCR; TCRdb stores in-frame clones only, minus some. The sample contains over 2,000,000 clones, 93% of which appear only once. The material sequenced was naive CD8+ T cells from PBMCs. These receptors were obtained from a man younger than 30 in good health. Some clones in this sample may be carry-over from other donors' samples.

The CDR3 coding sequence is TGTGCCAGCAGTTGGCCCCCCTCAGGCCCCTTATTATACGAGCAGTACTTC. Protein: CASSWPPSGPLLYEQYF. The chain links TRBV28 to TRBJ2-7; D is unresolved. The CDR3 spans 17 residues. The V and J ends lost 4 bases and 4 bases respectively, with 23 bases between them. Germline values: CDR1 MDHEN, CDR2 SYDVKM.

The gene calls are TRBV11-2 and TRBJ2-7, with 7 bases fitting TRBD1. V lost 1 base and J lost 1; bases outside the gene matches: 4. The CDR3 is made up of 15 amino acids. CDR1 and CDR2 from the germline V gene are SGHAT and FQNNGV. Here the CDR3 reads CASSLVRDRSYEQYF. CDR3 nucleotide sequence: TGTGCCAGCAGCTTAGTCCGGGACAGATCCTACGAGCAGTACTTC.

This chain connects TRBV27 to TRBJ2-3, with D perhaps matching TRBD2 (6 bases). The CDR3 runs to 15 residues. CDR1 is MNHEY, CDR2 SMNVEV, per germline (reference sequence). V was pared by 5 bases and J by 2 bases, with 14 bases between. CDR3 residues: CASSPIAEYTDTQYF. DNA of the CDR3: TGTGCCAGCAGTCCAATAGCGGAGTACACAGATACGCAGTATTTT.

The rearrangement uses TRBV7-8 and TRBJ1-1, with D uncertain. Germline lookup yields CDR1 SGHVS and CDR2 FQNEAQ. The CDR3 has 14 amino acids. The V and J ends lost 3 bases and 1 base respectively, with 9 bases between them. The CDR3 DNA reads TGTGCCAGCAGCTTTTCAGTTACGAACACTGAAGCTTTCTTT. Protein sequence: CASSFSVTNTEAFF.

This chain uses TRBV13 with TRBJ2-5; D may be TRBD1 (6 bases). Germline V gene sequence: CDR1 PRHDT, CDR2 FYEKMQ (reference sequence). The V and J ends lost 5 bases and 5 bases respectively, with 15 bases between them. This CDR3 contains 14 residues. For the CDR3, the DNA is TGTGCCAGCAGCGCCGACAGGAGTCACGAGACCCAGTACTTC. Protein product: CASSADRSHETQYF. Based on the CDR3 plus reference TRBV13 and TRBJ2-5, the full variable domain is AAGVIQSPRHLIKEKRETATLKCYPIPRHDTVYWYQQGPGQDPQFLISFYEKMQSDKGSIPDRFSAQQFSDYHSELNMSSLELGDSALYFCASSADRSHETQYFGPGTRLLVL.

The chain is built from TRBV15 and TRBJ2-1; 7 bases match TRBD2. Trimming at V came to 5 bases and at J to 8 bases, leaving 15 bases not matched to a gene. This CDR3 is 16 amino acids long. CDR1 and CDR2 from the germline V gene are LNHNV and YYDKDF (reference sequence). The CDR3 bases are TGTGCCACCAGCCGGCCGGGGAGCGGGGTTTTGGATGAGCAGTTCTTC. Protein product: CATSRPGSGVLDEQFF.

The CDR3 sequence is CASSPTSGSWYEQFF. DNA for the CDR3: TGTGCCAGCAGTCCGACTAGCGGGAGCTGGTATGAGCAGTTCTTC. The chain carries TRBV2 and TRBJ2-1; TRBD2 agrees at 12 bases. Germline V gene sequence: CDR1 SNHLY, CDR2 FYNNEI. The junction had 7 bases not matched to a gene; V was cut back by 5 bases and J by 8 bases. The CDR3 sequence is 15 residues long.

J is TRBJ2-3 and V is TRBV6-6, with D uncertain. Per the germline V gene, CDR1 is MNHNY and CDR2 is SVGAGI (reference sequence). The CDR3 sequence is 12 residues long. Trimming stripped 2 bases from V and 7 bases from J, with 7 bases between. DNA of the CDR3: TGTGCCAGCAGTTACGGGTCGAATACGCAGTATTTT. Translation: CASSYGSNTQYF.

The chain combines TRBV7-2 with TRBJ1-4, with D possibly being TRBD1 (6 bases). Per germline, CDR1 SGHTA and CDR2 FQGNSA. This CDR3 is 18 amino acids long. V gave up 2 bases and J gave up 5 bases, with 21 bases separating them. The CDR3 coding sequence is TGTGCCAGCAGCTTAAAAGGATCGGGGGGCAGACGGAATGAAAAACTGTTTTTT. Encoded protein: CASSLKGSGGRRNEKLFF.

The J gene is TRBJ2-5, the V gene TRBV18; D remains unclear. V was cut by 6 bases and J by 3 bases, with 8 bases left in between. Germline CDR1 KGHSH, CDR2 LQKENI. The CDR3 contains 12 residues. The CDR3 protein is CASSPVEETQYF. In DNA, the CDR3 is TGTGCCAGCTCGCCGGTAGAAGAGACCCAGTACTTC.

To note about this clone: Other nucleotide sequences in the sample specify the same CDR3. V and J are TRBV11-2 and TRBJ1-2, with D possibly being TRBD1 (5 bases). Trimming removed 1 base at V and 8 bases at J, with 14 bases between. The CDR3 has 14 amino acids. In germline, CDR1 is SGHAT, CDR2 FQNNGV. The chain's CDR3 is CASSLVGGGEGYTF. The CDR3, as DNA: TGTGCCAGCAGCTTAGTCGGGGGAGGGGAAGGCTACACCTTC.

J is TRBJ1-2 and V is TRBV28; the match to TRBD1 covers 7 bases. Germline CDR1 MDHEN, CDR2 SYDVKM. The CDR3 sequence is 14 residues long. The J segment lost 2 bases and the V segment lost 11 bases, leaving 11 bases of the junction unmatched. The chain's CDR3 is CALGQSGVNYGYTF. The CDR3 DNA is TGTGCCCTGGGACAGTCCGGGGTCAACTATGGCTACACCTTC.

The chain joins TRBV7-9 to TRBJ2-5, with 14 positions matching TRBD2. This CDR3 is built from 19 residues. Germline CDR1 reads SEHNR; CDR2 reads FQNEAQ (reference sequence). Unmatched junction bases numbered 11, after V lost 1 base and J lost 4 bases. CDR3 region: CASSLGMGLAGEGRETQYF. The CDR3 nucleotides read TGTGCCAGCAGCTTAGGAATGGGACTAGCGGGAGAGGGACGAGAGACCCAGTACTTC.

In nucleotides, the CDR3 is TGTGCCAGCAGCTCCTGGTACGAGCAGTACTTC. Its protein product is CASSSWYEQYF. The rearrangement uses TRBV7-9 and TRBJ2-7, with D hard to call. CDR1 SEHNR and CDR2 FQNEAQ come from the germline V gene (reference sequence). The V end lost 4 bases, the J end lost 4 bases, and 5 bases lay between the germline ends. The CDR3 loop spans 11 amino acids.

For this clone: Other nucleotide sequences from this sample produce the same CDR3. The genes are TRBV27 and TRBJ2-7, with 14 bases matching TRBD2. Unmatched junction bases numbered 5, after V lost 5 bases and J lost 5 bases. Per germline, CDR1 MNHEY and CDR2 SMNVEV (reference sequence). The CDR3 is 15 residues long. CDR3 sequence reads: CASSPGTSGSNEQYF. CDR3 sequence (DNA): TGTGCCAGCAGTCCCGGGACTAGCGGGAGCAACGAGCAGTACTTC.

This sequence joins TRBV6-6 and TRBJ2-3; 7 positions match TRBD2. The length of the CDR3 is 14 residues. V shed 5 bases and J 4 bases; nucleotides not matched to a gene: 6. CDR1 and CDR2 from the germline V gene are MNHNY and SVGAGI (reference sequence). CDR3 DNA: TGTGCCAGCAGTCCGGGGGGTTGGGCAGATACGCAGTATTTT. It yields the protein CASSPGGWADTQYF.

This clone has a handful of counts. The chain carries TRBV7-6 and TRBJ1-1; no reliable D call. The CDR3 is 13 residues long. CDR1 is SGHVS and CDR2 is FNYEAQ in the germline V gene. Between the trimmed V and J ends, which lost 4 bases and 11 bases, there was a span of 17 bases. The CDR3 DNA is TGTGCCAGCAGCTCGAAGGGCGGGAAGAATGCTTTCTTT. Translating it yields CASSSKGGKNAFF.

This chain links TRBV9 with TRBJ2-7, with unresolved D. CDR1 and CDR2 from the germline V gene are SGDLS and YYNGEE. V was pared by 3 bases and J by 3 bases, with 16 bases between. This CDR3 has 15 amino acids. This CDR3 reads CASSGATVPLYEQYF. For the CDR3, the DNA is TGTGCCAGCAGCGGGGCAACGGTTCCGCTCTACGAGCAGTACTTC.

The chain is built from TRBV6-1 and TRBJ1-4; D unresolved. This CDR3 has 13 residues. Germline CDR1 is MNHNS and CDR2 is SASEGT. Between the trimmed V and J ends, which lost 4 bases and 8 bases, there was a span of 11 bases. The CDR3 sequence: CASSVKSKEKLFF. CDR3 in DNA: TGTGCCAGCAGTGTAAAAAGTAAAGAAAAACTGTTTTTT.

The chain recombines TRBV5-1 with TRBJ2-5; 10 bases are a match to TRBD2. CDR1 is SGHRS, CDR2 YFSETQ, per germline. V lost 3 bases to trimming and J lost 2 bases; unmatched junction nucleotides: 4. The CDR3 consists of 15 residues. This CDR3 reads CASSSPTSGQETQYF. The DNA of the CDR3 is TGCGCCAGCAGCTCCCCGACTAGCGGGCAAGAGACCCAGTACTTC.

The V and J genes are TRBV7-9 and TRBJ2-5; 11 nucleotides line up with TRBD2. Germline lookup yields CDR1 SEHNR and CDR2 FQNEAQ (reference sequence). The CDR3 length is 14 residues. V lost 11 bases and J lost 1; bases outside the gene matches: 6. The CDR3: CAGGLAEPQETQYF. CDR3 coding DNA: TGTGCCGGGGGACTAGCGGAGCCCCAAGAGACCCAGTACTTC. The full variable domain, rest sourced from reference TRBV7-9 and TRBJ2-5, is DTGVSQNPRHKITKRGQNVTFRCDPISEHNRLYWYRQTLGQGPEFLTYFQNEAQLEKSRLLSDRFSAERPKGSFSTLEIQRTEQGDSAMYLCAGGLAEPQETQYFGPGTRLLVL.

The rearrangement uses TRBV19 and TRBJ2-5; D unresolved. CDR1 LNHDA and CDR2 SQIVND come from the germline V gene (reference sequence). V was clipped by 0 bases and J by 1 base, with 9 bases between them. This CDR3 is 15 amino acids long. CDR3 sequence (DNA): TGTGCCAGTAGTATAGATCTACGGCCCCAAGAGACCCAGTACTTC. Amino acid sequence: CASSIDLRPQETQYF.

The chain employs TRBV19 and TRBJ1-5, with D uncertain. Trimming pared 7 bases from V and 5 bases from J, leaving 21 bases between. The CDR3 totals 16 residues. CDR1 and CDR2 from the germline V gene are LNHDA and SQIVND (reference sequence). CDR3 protein: CASIPEGSRVDQPQHF. The CDR3 DNA reads TGTGCCAGTATTCCTGAAGGTAGCCGGGTGGATCAGCCCCAGCATTTT.

V and J are TRBV7-9 and TRBJ1-5; 8 bases agree with TRBD1. Germline loops: CDR1 SEHNR, CDR2 FQNEAQ (reference sequence). The CDR3 is 15 amino acids. V was clipped by 2 bases and J by 1 base; unmatched bases: 1. The CDR3 loop is CASSLTGGSNQPQHF. CDR3 sequence (DNA): TGTGCCAGCAGCTTAACAGGGGGAAGCAATCAGCCCCAGCATTTT.

This sequence joins TRBV27 and TRBJ1-4, with 8 bases aligning to TRBD1. V trimming: 5 bases; J trimming: 2 bases; junction bases outside the gene matches: 4. The CDR3 totals 15 residues. CDR1 and CDR2 (germline): MNHEY, SMNVEV (reference sequence). CDR3 region: CASSTYRGTNEKLFF. The CDR3 DNA follows: TGTGCCAGCAGTACGTACAGGGGGACTAATGAAAAACTGTTTTTT.

This clone appeared once. J is TRBJ2-7 and V is TRBV28; 7 positions agree with TRBD1. V lost 5 bases and J lost 5; bases outside the gene matches: 12. CDR3 length: 15 residues. Germline loops: CDR1 MDHEN, CDR2 SYDVKM. The CDR3 nucleotides read TGTGCCAGCAGTCCCCAACCCGCGACAGGGAACGAGCAGTACTTC. Translation: CASSPQPATGNEQYF.